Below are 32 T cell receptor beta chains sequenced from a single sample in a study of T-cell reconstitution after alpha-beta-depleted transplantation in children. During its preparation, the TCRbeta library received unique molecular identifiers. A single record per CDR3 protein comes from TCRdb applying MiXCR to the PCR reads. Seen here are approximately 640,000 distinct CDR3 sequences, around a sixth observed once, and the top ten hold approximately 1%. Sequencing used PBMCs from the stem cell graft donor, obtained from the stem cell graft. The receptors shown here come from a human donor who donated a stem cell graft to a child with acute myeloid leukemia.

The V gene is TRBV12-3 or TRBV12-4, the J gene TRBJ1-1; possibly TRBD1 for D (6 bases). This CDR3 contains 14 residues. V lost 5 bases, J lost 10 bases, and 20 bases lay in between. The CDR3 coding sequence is TGTGCCAGCAGTAGGGCTGATGGGGGCGCGGGAGCTTTCTTT. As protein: CASSRADGGAGAFF.

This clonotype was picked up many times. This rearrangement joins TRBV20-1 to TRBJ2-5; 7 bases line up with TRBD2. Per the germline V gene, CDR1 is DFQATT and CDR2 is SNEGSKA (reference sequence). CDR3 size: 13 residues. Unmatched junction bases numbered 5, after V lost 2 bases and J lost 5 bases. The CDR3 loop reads CSARRDYGETQYF. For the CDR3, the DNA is TGCAGTGCTAGACGGGACTACGGGGAGACCCAGTACTTC.

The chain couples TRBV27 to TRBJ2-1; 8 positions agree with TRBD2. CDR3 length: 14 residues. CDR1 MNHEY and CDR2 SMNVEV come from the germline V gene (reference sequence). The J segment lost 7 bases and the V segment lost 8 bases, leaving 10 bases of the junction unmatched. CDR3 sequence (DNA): TGTGCCAGCCACCTTGTCGGGGGGGGGAATGAGCAGTTCTTC. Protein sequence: CASHLVGGGNEQFF.

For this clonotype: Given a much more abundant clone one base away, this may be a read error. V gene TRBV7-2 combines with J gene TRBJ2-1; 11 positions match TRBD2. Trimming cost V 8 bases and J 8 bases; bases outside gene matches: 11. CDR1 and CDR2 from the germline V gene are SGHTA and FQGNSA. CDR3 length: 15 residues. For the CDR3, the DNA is TGTGCCAGCGGCCAACGGACTAGCGGGTGGGATGAGCAGTTCTTC. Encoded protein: CASGQRTSGWDEQFF. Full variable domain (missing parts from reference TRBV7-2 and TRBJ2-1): GAGVSQSPSNKVTEKGKDVELRCDPISGHTALYWYRQSLGQGLEFLIYFQGNSAPDKSGLPSDRFSAERTGGSVSTLTIQRTQQEDSAVYLCASGQRTSGWDEQFFGPGTRLTVL.

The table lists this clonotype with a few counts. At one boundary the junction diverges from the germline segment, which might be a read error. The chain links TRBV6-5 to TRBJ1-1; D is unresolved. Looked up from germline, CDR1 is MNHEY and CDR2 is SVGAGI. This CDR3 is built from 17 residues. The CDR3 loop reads CASIYDPTRSVNGEAFF. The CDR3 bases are TGTGCCAGCATTTACGACCCTACACGGTCGGTAAACGGAGAAGCTTTCTTT.

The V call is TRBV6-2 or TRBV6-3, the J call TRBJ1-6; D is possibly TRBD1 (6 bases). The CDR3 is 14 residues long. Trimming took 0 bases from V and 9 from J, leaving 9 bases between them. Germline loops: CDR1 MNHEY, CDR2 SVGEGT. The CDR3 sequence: CASSYSGAGSPLHF. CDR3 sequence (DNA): TGTGCCAGCAGTTACTCGGGGGCAGGTTCACCCCTCCACTTT.

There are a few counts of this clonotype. The CDR3 DNA is TGTGCCAGCAGCTTTAGGATGTCGACCACGTGGGATACGCAGTATTTT. Protein product: CASSFRMSTTWDTQYF. The chain links TRBV7-8 to TRBJ2-3; D remains ambiguous. The CDR3 extends over 16 amino acids. Trimming left V 3 bases short and J 6 bases short, with 19 bases between. The germline V gene has CDR1 SGHVS and CDR2 FQNEAQ.

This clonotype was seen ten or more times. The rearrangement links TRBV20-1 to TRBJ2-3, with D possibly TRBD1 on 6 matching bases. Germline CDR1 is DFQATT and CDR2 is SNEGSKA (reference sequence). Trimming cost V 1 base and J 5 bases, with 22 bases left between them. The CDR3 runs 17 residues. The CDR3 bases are TGCAGTGCTAGAGTCGGACAGCCGACCGGGGTACGAGATACGCAGTATTTT. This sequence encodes CSARVGQPTGVRDTQYF.

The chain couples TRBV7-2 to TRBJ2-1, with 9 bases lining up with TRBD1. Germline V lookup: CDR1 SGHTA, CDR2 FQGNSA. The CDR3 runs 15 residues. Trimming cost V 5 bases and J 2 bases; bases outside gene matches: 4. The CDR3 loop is CASSQDRGAYNEQFF. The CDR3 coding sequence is TGTGCCAGCAGCCAGGACAGGGGCGCCTACAATGAGCAGTTCTTC.

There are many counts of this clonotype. The CDR3 region is CSARERRIYGYTF. The CDR3, as DNA: TGCAGTGCTAGAGAGAGAAGGATTTATGGCTACACCTTC. The genes are TRBV20-1 and TRBJ1-2; no definite D call. This CDR3 spans 13 amino acids. V lost 0 bases to trimming and J lost 5 bases, with 10 bases between them. Looked up from germline, CDR1 is DFQATT and CDR2 is SNEGSKA (reference sequence).

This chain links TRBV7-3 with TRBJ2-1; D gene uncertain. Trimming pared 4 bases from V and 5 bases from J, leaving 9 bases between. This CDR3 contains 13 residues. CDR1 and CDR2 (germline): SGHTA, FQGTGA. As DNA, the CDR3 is TGTGCCAGCAGCTCCGAGATTAACAATGAGCAGTTCTTC. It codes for CASSSEINNEQFF.

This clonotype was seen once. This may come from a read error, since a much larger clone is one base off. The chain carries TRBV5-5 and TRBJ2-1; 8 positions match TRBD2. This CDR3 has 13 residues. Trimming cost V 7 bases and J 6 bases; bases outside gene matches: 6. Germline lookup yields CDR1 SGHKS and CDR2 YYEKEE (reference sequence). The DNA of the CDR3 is TGTGCCAGCGACGGGACTAGTGGCAATGAGCAGTTCTTC. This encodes CASDGTSGNEQFF.

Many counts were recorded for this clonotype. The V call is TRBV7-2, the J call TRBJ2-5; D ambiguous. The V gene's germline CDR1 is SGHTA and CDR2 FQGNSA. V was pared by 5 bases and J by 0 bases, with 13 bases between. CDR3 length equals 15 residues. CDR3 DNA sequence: TGTGCCAGCAGCCCAAACTCTTGGTACCAAGAGACCCAGTACTTC. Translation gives CASSPNSWYQETQYF.

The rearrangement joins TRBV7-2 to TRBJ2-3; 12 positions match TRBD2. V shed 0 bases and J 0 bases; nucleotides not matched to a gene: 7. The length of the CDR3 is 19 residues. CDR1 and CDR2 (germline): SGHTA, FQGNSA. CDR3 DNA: TGTGCCAGCAGCTTAGCGGCTAGCGGGGGGGGATCTAGCACAGATACGCAGTATTTT. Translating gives CASSLAASGGGSSTDTQYF.

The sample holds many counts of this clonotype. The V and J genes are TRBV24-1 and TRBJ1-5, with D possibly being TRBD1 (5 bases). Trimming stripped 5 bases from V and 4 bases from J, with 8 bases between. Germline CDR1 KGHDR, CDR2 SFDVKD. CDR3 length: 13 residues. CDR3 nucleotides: TGTGCCACCAGTGGCGGGGGGAATCAGCCCCAGCATTTT. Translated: CATSGGGNQPQHF.

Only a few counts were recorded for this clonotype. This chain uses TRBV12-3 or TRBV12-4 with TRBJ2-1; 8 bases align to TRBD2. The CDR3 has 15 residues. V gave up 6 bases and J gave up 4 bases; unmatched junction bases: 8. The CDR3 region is CASRNLAGGYNEQFF. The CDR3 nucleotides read TGTGCCAGCAGAAATCTGGCGGGGGGTTACAATGAGCAGTTCTTC.

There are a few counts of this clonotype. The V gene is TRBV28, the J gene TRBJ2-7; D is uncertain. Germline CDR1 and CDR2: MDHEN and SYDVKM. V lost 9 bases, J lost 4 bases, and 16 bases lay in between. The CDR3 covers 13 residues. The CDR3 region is CASAGGPRYEQYV. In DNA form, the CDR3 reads TGTGCCAGTGCTGGTGGGCCTCGATACGAGCAGTACGTC.

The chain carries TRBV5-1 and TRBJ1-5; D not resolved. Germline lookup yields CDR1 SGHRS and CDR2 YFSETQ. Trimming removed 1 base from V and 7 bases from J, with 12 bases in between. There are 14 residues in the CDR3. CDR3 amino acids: CASSLNPERQPQHF. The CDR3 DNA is TGCGCCAGCAGCTTGAACCCTGAGAGGCAGCCCCAGCATTTT.

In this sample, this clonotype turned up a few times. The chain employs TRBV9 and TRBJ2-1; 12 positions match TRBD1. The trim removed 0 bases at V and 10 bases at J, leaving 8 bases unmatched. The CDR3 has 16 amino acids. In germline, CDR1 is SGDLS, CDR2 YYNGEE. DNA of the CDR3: TGTGCCAGCAGCGTAGCCGGGACAGGGGGCCAATGGGAGCAGTTCTTC. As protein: CASSVAGTGGQWEQFF. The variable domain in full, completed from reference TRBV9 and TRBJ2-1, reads DSGVTQTPKHLITATGQRVTLRCSPRSGDLSVYWYQQSLDQGLQFLIQYYNGEERAKGNILERFSAQQFPDLHSELNLSSLELGDSALYFCASSVAGTGGQWEQFFGPGTRLTVL.

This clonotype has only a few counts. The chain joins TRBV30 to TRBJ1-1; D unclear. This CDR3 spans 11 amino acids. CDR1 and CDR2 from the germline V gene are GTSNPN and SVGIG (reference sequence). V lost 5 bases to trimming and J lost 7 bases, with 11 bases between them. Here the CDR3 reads CAWEEGGEAFF. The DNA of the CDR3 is TGTGCCTGGGAGGAGGGAGGTGAAGCTTTCTTT.

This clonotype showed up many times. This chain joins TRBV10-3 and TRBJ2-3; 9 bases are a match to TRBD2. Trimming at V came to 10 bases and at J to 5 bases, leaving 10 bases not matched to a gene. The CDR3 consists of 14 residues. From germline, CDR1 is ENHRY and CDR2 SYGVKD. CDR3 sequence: CATVGLAQVDTQYF. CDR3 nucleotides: TGTGCCACCGTCGGACTAGCGCAGGTAGATACGCAGTATTTT.

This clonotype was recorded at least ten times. The CDR3 DNA reads TGCAGCGCCACGAAGGGGGGTGACACTGAAGCTTTCTTT. Translation gives CSATKGGDTEAFF. The chain has TRBV29-1 and TRBJ1-1; maybe TRBD1 (6 bases). This CDR3 comprises 13 residues. V was trimmed by 7 bases and J by 3 bases, leaving 15 bases between them. Germline CDR1 and CDR2: SQVTM and ANQGSEA.

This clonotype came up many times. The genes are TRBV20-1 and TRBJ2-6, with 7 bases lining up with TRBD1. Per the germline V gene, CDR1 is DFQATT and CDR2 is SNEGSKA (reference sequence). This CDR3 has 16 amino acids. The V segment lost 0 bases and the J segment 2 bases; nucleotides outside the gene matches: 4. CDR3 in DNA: TGCAGTGCTAGAGAACTAGGGGGCACTGGGGCCAACGTCCTGACTTTC. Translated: CSARELGGTGANVLTF.

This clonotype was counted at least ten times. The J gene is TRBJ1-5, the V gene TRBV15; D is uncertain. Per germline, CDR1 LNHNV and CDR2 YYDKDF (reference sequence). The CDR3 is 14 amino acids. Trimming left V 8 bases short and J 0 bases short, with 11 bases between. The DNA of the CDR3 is TGTGCCACCTCCCCTCTTACTAGCAATCAGCCCCAGCATTTT. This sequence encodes CATSPLTSNQPQHF.

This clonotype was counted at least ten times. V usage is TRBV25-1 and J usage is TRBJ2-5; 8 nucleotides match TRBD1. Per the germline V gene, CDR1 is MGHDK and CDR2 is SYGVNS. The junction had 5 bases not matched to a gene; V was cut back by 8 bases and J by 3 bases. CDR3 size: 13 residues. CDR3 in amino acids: CASGRQGKETQYF. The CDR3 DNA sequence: TGTGCCAGCGGCAGACAGGGGAAAGAGACCCAGTACTTC.

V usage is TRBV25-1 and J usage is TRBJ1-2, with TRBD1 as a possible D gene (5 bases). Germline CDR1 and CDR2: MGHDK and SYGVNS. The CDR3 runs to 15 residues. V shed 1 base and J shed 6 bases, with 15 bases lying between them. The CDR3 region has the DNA TGTGCCAGCAGTGAATGGGGGGAATCAAACGATGGCTACACCTTC. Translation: CASSEWGESNDGYTF.

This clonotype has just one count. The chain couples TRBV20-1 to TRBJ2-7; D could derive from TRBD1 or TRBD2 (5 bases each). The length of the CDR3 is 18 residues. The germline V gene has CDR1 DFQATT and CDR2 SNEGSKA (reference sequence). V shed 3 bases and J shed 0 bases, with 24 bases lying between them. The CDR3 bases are TGCAGTGCTAGGGGGCCGGGACCGGGGTCCCTGGGCTCCTACGAGCAGTACTTC. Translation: CSARGPGPGSLGSYEQYF.

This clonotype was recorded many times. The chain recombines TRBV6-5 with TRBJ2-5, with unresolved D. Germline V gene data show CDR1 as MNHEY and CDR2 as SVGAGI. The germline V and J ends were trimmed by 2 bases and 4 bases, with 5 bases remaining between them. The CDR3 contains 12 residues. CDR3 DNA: TGTGCCAGCAGTTACACTCCAGAGACCCAGTACTTC. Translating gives CASSYTPETQYF.

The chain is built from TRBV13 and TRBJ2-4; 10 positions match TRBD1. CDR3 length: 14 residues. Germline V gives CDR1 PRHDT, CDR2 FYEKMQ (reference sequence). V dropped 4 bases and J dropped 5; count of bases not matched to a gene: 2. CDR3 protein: CASSSGTGENIQYF. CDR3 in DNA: TGTGCCAGCAGCTCCGGGACAGGGGAAAACATTCAGTACTTC.

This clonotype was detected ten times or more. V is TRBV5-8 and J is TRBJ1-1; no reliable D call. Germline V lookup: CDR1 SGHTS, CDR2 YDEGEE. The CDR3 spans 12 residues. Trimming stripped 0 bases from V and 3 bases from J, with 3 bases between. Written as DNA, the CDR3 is TGTGCCAGCAGCTTGGCCTACACTGAAGCTTTCTTT. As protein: CASSLAYTEAFF.

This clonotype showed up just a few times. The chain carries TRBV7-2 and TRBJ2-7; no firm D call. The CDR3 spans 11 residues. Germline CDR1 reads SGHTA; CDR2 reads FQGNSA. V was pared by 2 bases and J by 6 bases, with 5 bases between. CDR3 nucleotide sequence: TGTGCCAGCAGCTTAACTCGCGAGCAGTACTTC. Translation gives CASSLTREQYF.

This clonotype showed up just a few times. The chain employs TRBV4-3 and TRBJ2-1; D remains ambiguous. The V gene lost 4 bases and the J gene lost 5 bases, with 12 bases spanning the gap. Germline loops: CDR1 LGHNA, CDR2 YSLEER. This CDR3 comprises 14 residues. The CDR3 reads CASSRLHGDNEQFF. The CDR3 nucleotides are TGCGCCAGCAGCCGATTACATGGTGACAATGAGCAGTTCTTC.